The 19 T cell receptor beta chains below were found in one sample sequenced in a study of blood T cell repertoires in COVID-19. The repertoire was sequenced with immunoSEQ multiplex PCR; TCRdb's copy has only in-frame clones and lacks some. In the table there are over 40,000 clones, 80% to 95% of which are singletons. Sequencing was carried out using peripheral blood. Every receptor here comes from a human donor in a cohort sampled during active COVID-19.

CDR3 DNA sequence: TGCGCCAGCAGCTTGCCGTCTAGCGCCGGGGAGCTGTTTTTT. It encodes CASSLPSSAGELFF. The chain has TRBV5-1 and TRBJ2-2; a possible D gene is TRBD2 (6 bases). The CDR3 contains 14 residues. V dropped 1 base and J dropped 6 bases, with 10 bases sitting between them. Germline V gene sequence: CDR1 SGHRS, CDR2 YFSETQ.

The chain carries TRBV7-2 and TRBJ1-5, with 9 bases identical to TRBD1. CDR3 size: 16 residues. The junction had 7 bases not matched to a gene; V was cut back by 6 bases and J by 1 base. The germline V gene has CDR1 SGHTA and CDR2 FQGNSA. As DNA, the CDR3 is TGTGCCAGCAGGACAGGGGGGGCGGGAAGCAATCAGCCCCAGCATTTT. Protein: CASRTGGAGSNQPQHF.

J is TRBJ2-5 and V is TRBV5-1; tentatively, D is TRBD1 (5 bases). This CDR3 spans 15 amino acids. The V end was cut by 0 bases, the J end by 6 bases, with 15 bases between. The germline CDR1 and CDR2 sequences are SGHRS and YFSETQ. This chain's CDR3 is CASSLESQGRKTQYF. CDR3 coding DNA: TGCGCCAGCAGCTTGGAGTCCCAGGGTAGAAAGACCCAGTACTTC.

The CDR3 nucleotides read TGCAGTGCCAGTAGGGGGGGTTTCACAGATACGCAGTATTTT. It specifies CSASRGGFTDTQYF. The J gene is TRBJ2-3, the V gene TRBV20-1; TRBD2 might be the D (7 bases). Looked up from germline, CDR1 is DFQATT and CDR2 is SNEGSKA (reference sequence). V was clipped by 6 bases and J by 2 bases, with 15 bases between them. The CDR3 runs to 14 residues.

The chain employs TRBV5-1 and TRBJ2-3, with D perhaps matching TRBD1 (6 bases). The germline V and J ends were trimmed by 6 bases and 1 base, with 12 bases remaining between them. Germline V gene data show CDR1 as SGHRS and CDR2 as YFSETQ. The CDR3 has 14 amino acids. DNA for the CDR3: TGCGCCAGCAACCGGGACACCGGCACAGATACGCAGTATTTT. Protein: CASNRDTGTDTQYF.

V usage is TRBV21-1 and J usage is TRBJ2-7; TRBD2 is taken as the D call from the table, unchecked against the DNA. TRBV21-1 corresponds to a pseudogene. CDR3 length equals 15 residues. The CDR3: CASSGAEEGSYEQYF. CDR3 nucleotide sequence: TGTGCCAGCAGTGGCGCGGAGGAAGGGTCCTACGAGCAGTACTTC.

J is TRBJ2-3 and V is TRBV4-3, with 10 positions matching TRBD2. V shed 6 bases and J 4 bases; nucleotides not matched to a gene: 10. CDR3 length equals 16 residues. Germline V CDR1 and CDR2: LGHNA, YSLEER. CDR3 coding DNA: TGCGCCAGCAGGAAGAGGGCTAGCGGGGGCTCAGATACGCAGTATTTT. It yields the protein CASRKRASGGSDTQYF.

The CDR3 is CASSPGFRRGETQYF. DNA of the CDR3: TGTGCCAGTAGCCCAGGGTTTCGGCGGGGGGAGACCCAGTACTTC. The chain carries TRBV19 and TRBJ2-5; 7 bases match TRBD2. V lost 6 bases, J lost 5 bases, and 12 bases stayed unmatched. The CDR3 totals 15 residues. Germline V gives CDR1 LNHDA, CDR2 SQIVND (reference sequence). Full variable domain (remainder filled in from reference TRBV19 and TRBJ2-5): DGGITQSPKYLFRKEGQNVTLSCEQNLNHDAMYWYRQDPGQGLRLIYYSQIVNDFQKGDIAEGYSVSREKKESFPLTVTSAQKNPTAFYLCASSPGFRRGETQYFGPGTRLLVL.

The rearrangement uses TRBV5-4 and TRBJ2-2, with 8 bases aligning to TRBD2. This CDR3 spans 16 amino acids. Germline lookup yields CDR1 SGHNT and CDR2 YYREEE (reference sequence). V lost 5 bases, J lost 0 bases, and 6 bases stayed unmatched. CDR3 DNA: TGTGCCAGCAGTCCTTCGGGACTAGCGAACACCGGGGAGCTGTTTTTT. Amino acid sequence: CASSPSGLANTGELFF.

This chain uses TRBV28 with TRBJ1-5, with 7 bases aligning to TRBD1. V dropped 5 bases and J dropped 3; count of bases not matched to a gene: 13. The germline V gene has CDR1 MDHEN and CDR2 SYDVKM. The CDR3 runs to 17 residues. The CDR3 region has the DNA TGTGCCAGCAGTCCCTCGCTACAGGGGATGTCCAATCAGCCCCAGCATTTT. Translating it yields CASSPSLQGMSNQPQHF. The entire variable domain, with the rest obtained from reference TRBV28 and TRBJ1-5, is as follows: DVKVTQSSRYLVKRTGEKVFLECVQDMDHENMFWYRQDPGLGLRLIYFSYDVKMKEKGDIPEGYSVSREKKERFSLILESASTNQTSMYLCASSPSLQGMSNQPQHFGDGTRLSIL.

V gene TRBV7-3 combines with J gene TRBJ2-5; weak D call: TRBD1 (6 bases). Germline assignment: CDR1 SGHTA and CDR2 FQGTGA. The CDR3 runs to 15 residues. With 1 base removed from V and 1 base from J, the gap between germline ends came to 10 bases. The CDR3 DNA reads TGTGCCAGCAGCTTAATGAGGGGGACCCAAGAGACCCAGTACTTC. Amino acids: CASSLMRGTQETQYF.

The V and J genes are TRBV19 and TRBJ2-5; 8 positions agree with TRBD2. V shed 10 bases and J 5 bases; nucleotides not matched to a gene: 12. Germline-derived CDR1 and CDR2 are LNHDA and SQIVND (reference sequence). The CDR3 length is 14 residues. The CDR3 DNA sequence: TGTGCCATCAGCCCCGGGGGGGCCGGGGAGACCCAGTACTTC. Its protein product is CAISPGGAGETQYF.

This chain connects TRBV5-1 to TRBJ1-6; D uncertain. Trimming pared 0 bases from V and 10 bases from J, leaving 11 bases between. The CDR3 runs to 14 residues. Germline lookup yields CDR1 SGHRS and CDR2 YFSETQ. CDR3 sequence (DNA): TGCGCCAGCAGCTTGGAGGACTTTCGATCACCCCTCCACTTT. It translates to CASSLEDFRSPLHF. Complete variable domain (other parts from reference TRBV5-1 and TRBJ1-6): KAGVTQTPRYLIKTRGQQVTLSCSPISGHRSVSWYQQTPGQGLQFLFEYFSETQRNKGNFPGRFSGRQFSNSRSEMNVSTLELGDSALYLCASSLEDFRSPLHFGNGTRLTVT.

The CDR3 sequence: CASSLIRGGTEAFF. CDR3 nucleotides: TGTGCCAGCAGTTTAATCCGGGGTGGGACTGAAGCTTTCTTT. This rearrangement joins TRBV27 to TRBJ1-1; no clear D gene. The V gene's germline CDR1 is MNHEY and CDR2 SMNVEV (reference sequence). The length of the CDR3 is 14 residues. V dropped 2 bases and J dropped 5 bases, with 12 bases sitting between them.

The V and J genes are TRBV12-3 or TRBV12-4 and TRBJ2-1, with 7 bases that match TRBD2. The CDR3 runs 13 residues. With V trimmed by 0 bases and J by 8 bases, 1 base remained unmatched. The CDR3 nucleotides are TGTGCCAGCAGTTTAGCTGGGGGGGATGAGCAGTTCTTC. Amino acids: CASSLAGGDEQFF.

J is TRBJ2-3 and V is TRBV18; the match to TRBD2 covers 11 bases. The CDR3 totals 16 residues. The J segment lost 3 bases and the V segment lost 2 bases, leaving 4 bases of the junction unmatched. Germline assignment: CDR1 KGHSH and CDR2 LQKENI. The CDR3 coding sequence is TGTGCCAGCTCACCAATGACTAGCGGGGATACAGATACGCAGTATTTT. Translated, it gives CASSPMTSGDTDTQYF.

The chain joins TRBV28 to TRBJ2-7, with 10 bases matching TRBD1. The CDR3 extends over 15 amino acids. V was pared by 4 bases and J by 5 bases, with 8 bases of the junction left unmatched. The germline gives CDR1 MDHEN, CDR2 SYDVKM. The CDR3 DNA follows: TGTGCCAGCAGTTCTTCCGGGACAGGGGCCCACGAGCAGTACTTC. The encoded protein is CASSSSGTGAHEQYF. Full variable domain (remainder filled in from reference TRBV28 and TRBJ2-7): DVKVTQSSRYLVKRTGEKVFLECVQDMDHENMFWYRQDPGLGLRLIYFSYDVKMKEKGDIPEGYSVSREKKERFSLILESASTNQTSMYLCASSSSGTGAHEQYFGPGTRLTVT.

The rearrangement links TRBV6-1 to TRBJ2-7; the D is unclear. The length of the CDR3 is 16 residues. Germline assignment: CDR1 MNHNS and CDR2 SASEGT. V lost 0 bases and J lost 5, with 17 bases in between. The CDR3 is CASSEALLQVPHEQYF. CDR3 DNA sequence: TGTGCCAGCAGTGAAGCGCTTCTTCAGGTTCCCCACGAGCAGTACTTC.

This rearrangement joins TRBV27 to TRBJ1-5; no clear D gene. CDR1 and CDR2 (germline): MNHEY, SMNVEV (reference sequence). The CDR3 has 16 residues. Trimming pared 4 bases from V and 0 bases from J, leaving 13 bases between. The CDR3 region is CASSSTVNYSNQPQHF. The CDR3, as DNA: TGTGCCAGCAGTTCAACGGTCAACTATAGCAATCAGCCCCAGCATTTT.